This T cell receptor beta chain was retrieved from a study of cytomegalovirus exposure and HLA in healthy donors. Study-level results: Earlier analysis yielded a pattern in which most TCR beta V segments were productive about 87% or about 30% of the time. Links to common viral pathogens appeared, in a later analysis, for several of the most significant clusters.

It was with 60 Vbeta and 13 Jbeta primers that the PCR ran. Generated by immunoSEQ multiplex PCR, the TCRdb table keeps only in-frame clones and is missing some. The data contain 100,000 or so clones, 70% to 80% of them singletons. The V end was cut by 4 bases, the J end by 4 bases, with 15 bases between. There are 15 residues in the CDR3. CDR1 is SGHRS and CDR2 is YFSETQ in the germline V gene. For this clone: Its antigen is undetermined.

The TCR was taken from a man aged 30 to 45 in good health and CMV-seronegative. This chain uses TRBV5-1 with TRBJ2-1; perhaps TRBD1 as D (6 bases). The material sequenced was PBMCs. In nucleotides, the CDR3 is TGCGCCAGCAGCCGGGTGGACAGACTTTACAATGAGCAGTTCTTC. The encoded protein is CASSRVDRLYNEQFF.